Shown below are 28 T cell receptor beta chains from a single sample sequenced in a study of cytomegalovirus exposure and HLA in healthy donors. Assay: immunoSEQ multiplex PCR; the TCRdb copy retains only in-frame clones and omits some. The data contain around 130,000 clones, about 90% of them seen just once; the ten biggest clones take up 1.4%. The sample consisted of PBMCs. All receptors derive from a man younger than 40 in good health and CMV-seronegative.

The chain uses TRBV11-2 and TRBJ2-3; 8 bases are shared with TRBD2. The germline V gene has CDR1 SGHAT and CDR2 FQNNGV. J was trimmed by 3 bases and V by 4 bases; bases with no gene match: 0. There are 13 residues in the CDR3. CDR3 coding DNA: TGTGCCAGCAGCTCGGGGGGGACAGATACGCAGTATTTT. Translation: CASSSGGTDTQYF. Looking up the rest from reference TRBV11-2 and TRBJ2-3 gives the full variable domain: EAGVAQSPRYKIIEKRQSVAFWCNPISGHATLYWYQQILGQGPKLLIQFQNNGVVDDSQLPKDRFSAERLKGVDSTLKIQPAKLEDSAVYLCASSSGGTDTQYFGPGTRLTVL.

The chain carries TRBV7-9 and TRBJ1-1; D call uncertain. Trimming stripped 4 bases from V and 0 bases from J, with 15 bases between. This CDR3 is 16 amino acids long. Per germline, CDR1 SEHNR and CDR2 FQNEAQ (reference sequence). The CDR3 region is CASSSRAEGMNTEAFF. Here the CDR3 DNA reads TGTGCCAGCAGCTCACGGGCCGAGGGAATGAACACTGAAGCTTTCTTT.

This clone has just a few counts. The chain is built from TRBV18 and TRBJ2-7; perhaps TRBD2 as D (5 bases). Germline CDR1 and CDR2: KGHSH and LQKENI. V was clipped by 2 bases and J by 5 bases, with 13 bases between them. The CDR3 totals 14 residues. This chain's CDR3 is CASSPASPADEQYF. As DNA, the CDR3 is TGTGCCAGCTCACCAGCTAGCCCGGCGGACGAGCAGTACTTC.

The chain couples TRBV25-1 to TRBJ1-2; the match to TRBD1 covers 8 bases. From germline, CDR1 is MGHDK and CDR2 SYGVNS. The CDR3 loop spans 13 amino acids. The junction had 4 bases not matched to a gene; V was cut back by 0 bases and J by 10 bases. CDR3 residues: CASSEYHRGTYTF. The CDR3 DNA sequence: TGTGCCAGCAGTGAATATCACAGGGGGACCTACACCTTC.

The chain is built from TRBV6-1 and TRBJ2-5; 12 bases map to TRBD2. Germline V lookup: CDR1 MNHNS, CDR2 SASEGT. The CDR3 loop spans 16 amino acids. The V gene end was trimmed by 2 bases and the J gene end by 5 bases; junction bases not matched to a gene: 6. The CDR3 DNA reads TGTGCCAGCAGTGAAAGGCGAACTAGCGGGAGGGAGACCCAGTACTTC. As protein: CASSERRTSGRETQYF.

The rearrangement links TRBV5-6 to TRBJ2-5; maybe TRBD2 (5 bases). V was clipped by 1 base and J by 3 bases, with 10 bases between them. Germline loops: CDR1 SGHDT, CDR2 YYEEEE. The CDR3 loop spans 14 amino acids. The CDR3 loop reads CASSLTGREETQYF. The CDR3 DNA follows: TGTGCCAGCAGCTTGACCGGGCGGGAAGAGACCCAGTACTTC.

The gene calls are TRBV7-2 and TRBJ2-5, with 8 bases lining up with TRBD1. Germline V gene sequence: CDR1 SGHTA, CDR2 FQGNSA. J lost 3 bases, V lost 2 bases, and 8 bases had no gene match. The CDR3 has 16 amino acids. The CDR3 nucleotides read TGTGCCAGCAGCTTAAGGGGACGGACAGGGAAAGAGACCCAGTACTTC. Protein sequence: CASSLRGRTGKETQYF.

There are many counts of this clone. The V call is TRBV6-4, the J call TRBJ2-1, with 7 bases identical to TRBD2. V was pared by 4 bases and J by 3 bases, with 6 bases of the junction left unmatched. The CDR3 covers 15 residues. CDR1 and CDR2 (germline): MRHNA, SNTAGT. The CDR3 coding sequence is TGTGCCAGCAGTGCGGCGGGAGAGGGCTACAATGAGCAGTTCTTC. Translating it yields CASSAAGEGYNEQFF.

The count of this clone is one. The genes are TRBV19 and TRBJ1-5; D is possibly TRBD1 (5 bases). V shed 3 bases and J shed 3 bases, with 9 bases lying between them. The CDR3 contains 14 residues. CDR1 LNHDA and CDR2 SQIVND come from the germline V gene (reference sequence). The CDR3 DNA reads as TGTGCCAGTAGTATGACAGCATACAATCAGCCCCAGCATTTT. It is translated as CASSMTAYNQPQHF.

The rearrangement joins TRBV6-4 to TRBJ2-7, with D possibly TRBD2 on 6 matching bases. V was trimmed by 3 bases and J by 1 base, leaving 13 bases between them. CDR1 MRHNA and CDR2 SNTAGT come from the germline V gene. The CDR3 length is 15 residues. The CDR3 coding sequence is TGTGCCAGCAGTGAATTTGCTAGCGAATCCTACGAGCAGTACTTC. Its protein is CASSEFASESYEQYF.

The gene calls are TRBV6-5 and TRBJ2-7; TRBD1 agrees at 7 bases. Per the germline V gene, CDR1 is MNHEY and CDR2 is SVGAGI. Trimming at V came to 4 bases and at J to 3 bases, leaving 9 bases not matched to a gene. The CDR3 spans 15 residues. CDR3 nucleotide sequence: TGTGCCAGCAGTTTCCCCGGGACAGTCTTCTACGAGCAGTACTTC. Protein sequence: CASSFPGTVFYEQYF.

The rearrangement uses TRBV6-1 and TRBJ1-2, with D maybe TRBD1 (6 bases). This CDR3 has 14 amino acids. CDR1 is MNHNS and CDR2 is SASEGT in the germline V gene. Trimming pared 6 bases from V and 4 bases from J, leaving 15 bases between. The CDR3 spells CASRVAQGSYGYTF. The CDR3 DNA is TGTGCCAGCAGAGTCGCACAGGGTAGCTATGGCTACACCTTC.

This sequence joins TRBV11-2 and TRBJ2-1, with 10 bases identical to TRBD2. V shed 5 bases and J 4 bases; nucleotides not matched to a gene: 2. The CDR3 has 14 residues. Germline assignment: CDR1 SGHAT and CDR2 FQNNGV. CDR3 protein: CASSPAGGYNEQFF. In DNA, the CDR3 is TGTGCCAGCAGCCCAGCGGGAGGGTACAATGAGCAGTTCTTC.

V is TRBV7-9 and J is TRBJ1-2; 7 bases match TRBD1. From germline, CDR1 is SEHNR and CDR2 FQNEAQ (reference sequence). The trim removed 5 bases at V and 7 bases at J, leaving 7 bases unmatched. This CDR3 has 13 residues. The CDR3 sequence is CASSQSTGAGYTF. DNA of the CDR3: TGTGCCAGCAGCCAAAGCACAGGGGCTGGCTACACCTTC.

The chain has TRBV27 and TRBJ1-1; TRBD1 is a possible D gene (5 bases). Trimming shortened V by 8 bases and J by 6 bases, and 10 bases separated the two germline ends. This CDR3 contains 11 residues. Germline values: CDR1 MNHEY, CDR2 SMNVEV (reference sequence). The CDR3 reads CASGALSEAFF. The CDR3 region has the DNA TGTGCCAGCGGGGCGCTCTCTGAAGCTTTCTTT.

This clone was recorded a few times. V usage is TRBV10-1 and J usage is TRBJ2-1; perhaps TRBD2 as D (5 bases). The CDR3 spans 11 residues. CDR1 is WNHNN and CDR2 is SYGVQD in the germline V gene (reference sequence). V shed 3 bases and J shed 12 bases, with 9 bases lying between them. CDR3 residues: CASSDGVRQFF. CDR3 DNA sequence: TGCGCCAGCAGTGACGGGGTCAGGCAGTTCTTC.

This chain joins TRBV6-5 and TRBJ2-1; D is undetermined. This CDR3 is 15 amino acids long. Per germline, CDR1 MNHEY and CDR2 SVGAGI. The V gene lost 4 bases and the J gene lost 8 bases, with 18 bases spanning the gap. The CDR3 protein is CASSWFLSGLDEQFF. The DNA of the CDR3 is TGTGCCAGCAGTTGGTTTCTATCTGGGCTTGATGAGCAGTTCTTC.

This sequence joins TRBV7-3 and TRBJ2-3; the D gene is possibly TRBD2 (6 bases). The V end was cut by 5 bases, the J end by 6 bases, with 18 bases between. CDR3 length equals 15 residues. The germline gives CDR1 SGHTA, CDR2 FQGTGA. CDR3 sequence reads: CASSPIPGSFDTQYF. The CDR3 region has the DNA TGTGCCAGCAGCCCAATTCCCGGGAGTTTTGATACGCAGTATTTT. The whole variable domain, filled in from reference TRBV7-3 and TRBJ2-3, reads GAGVSQTPSNKVTEKGKYVELRCDPISGHTALYWYRQSLGQGPEFLIYFQGTGAADDSGLPNDRFFAVRPEGSVSTLKIQRTERGDSAVYLCASSPIPGSFDTQYFGPGTRLTVL.

This chain uses TRBV18 with TRBJ1-1; perhaps TRBD1 as D (6 bases). V was shortened by 8 bases and J by 4 bases, with 11 bases between the two germline ends. The CDR3 length is 12 residues. Germline V gene lookup returns CDR1 KGHSH and CDR2 LQKENI. The CDR3, as DNA: TGTGCCAGCCGAACAGGGAGCACTGAAGCTTTCTTT. This encodes CASRTGSTEAFF.

In its sample, this clone was seen once. Other DNA sequences in the same sample also yield this CDR3. This sequence joins TRBV18 and TRBJ2-1, with 9 nucleotides matching TRBD2. There are 16 residues in the CDR3. With V trimmed by 2 bases and J by 0 bases, 2 bases remained unmatched. Germline CDR1 is KGHSH and CDR2 is LQKENI. Here the CDR3 DNA reads TGTGCCAGCTCACCAAATAGCGGGAGCTCCTACAATGAGCAGTTCTTC. It is translated as CASSPNSGSSYNEQFF.

This chain uses TRBV6-5 with TRBJ2-1, with unresolved D. Trimming shortened V by 1 base and J by 6 bases, and 4 bases separated the two germline ends. The CDR3 length is 12 residues. Germline CDR1 reads MNHEY; CDR2 reads SVGAGI. In DNA form, the CDR3 reads TGTGCCAGCAGTTACTACGGCAATGAGCAGTTCTTC. Translated, it gives CASSYYGNEQFF.

The genes are TRBV11-3 and TRBJ2-2; weak D call: TRBD2 (6 bases). This CDR3 has 15 residues. Per germline, CDR1 SGHNT and CDR2 YENEEA. Trimming pared 6 bases from V and 2 bases from J, leaving 13 bases between. CDR3 amino acids: CASSVRDSNTGELFF. CDR3 DNA: TGTGCCAGCAGTGTTCGGGACTCAAACACCGGGGAGCTGTTTTTT. The full variable domain, rest sourced from reference TRBV11-3 and TRBJ2-2, is EAGVVQSPRYKIIEKKQPVAFWCNPISGHNTLYWYLQNLGQGPELLIRYENEEAVDDSQLPKDRFSAERLKGVDSTLKIQPAELGDSAVYLCASSVRDSNTGELFFGEGSRLTVL.

The chain joins TRBV5-1 to TRBJ2-3, with 10 positions matching TRBD2. Per the germline V gene, CDR1 is SGHRS and CDR2 is YFSETQ. The CDR3 is 15 amino acids. V shed 1 base and J 5 bases; nucleotides not matched to a gene: 4. This CDR3 reads CASSLSGRAGDTQYF. DNA for the CDR3: TGCGCCAGCAGCTTGAGCGGGAGGGCGGGAGATACGCAGTATTTT. Full variable domain (rest looked up from reference TRBV5-1 and TRBJ2-3): KAGVTQTPRYLIKTRGQQVTLSCSPISGHRSVSWYQQTPGQGLQFLFEYFSETQRNKGNFPGRFSGRQFSNSRSEMNVSTLELGDSALYLCASSLSGRAGDTQYFGPGTRLTVL.

The chain recombines TRBV6-5 with TRBJ1-3; D remains ambiguous. The V end was cut by 6 bases, the J end by 0 bases, with 9 bases between. The germline V gene has CDR1 MNHEY and CDR2 SVGAGI. This CDR3 region has 14 residues. The CDR3 is CASSRAGSGNTIYF. The DNA of the CDR3 is TGTGCCAGCAGCCGAGCCGGCTCTGGAAACACCATATATTTT.

This clone was seen only a few times. The CDR3 sequence is CASSWTGTRGTDTQYF. CDR3 nucleotides: TGCGCCAGCAGCTGGACAGGTACTAGGGGCACAGATACGCAGTATTTT. The chain has TRBV5-1 and TRBJ2-3; 7 bases align to TRBD1. Germline-derived CDR1 and CDR2 are SGHRS and YFSETQ. This CDR3 region has 16 residues. The trim removed 3 bases at V and 1 base at J, leaving 8 bases unmatched.

The V call is TRBV7-9, the J call TRBJ2-1, with 7 bases that match TRBD2. V shed 0 bases and J 5 bases; nucleotides not matched to a gene: 4. CDR3 length equals 15 residues. Germline V gene data show CDR1 as SEHNR and CDR2 as FQNEAQ (reference sequence). CDR3 loop: CASSLAPAGNNEQFF. The CDR3 DNA sequence: TGTGCCAGCAGCTTAGCGCCAGCGGGAAACAATGAGCAGTTCTTC.

This clone came up once. The rearrangement uses TRBV5-6 and TRBJ2-1; D is unclear. V gave up 2 bases and J gave up 9 bases, with 6 bases separating them. The germline V gene encodes CDR1 SGHDT and CDR2 YYEEEE. CDR3 size: 11 residues. The CDR3, as DNA: TGTGCCAGCAGCTTTGCTATTGAGCAGTTCTTC. This translates into CASSFAIEQFF.

The chain links TRBV19 to TRBJ2-1; perhaps TRBD2 as D (5 bases). This CDR3 has 15 residues. The V gene's germline CDR1 is LNHDA and CDR2 SQIVND (reference sequence). V was pared by 2 bases and J by 4 bases, with 12 bases between. The CDR3 coding sequence is TGTGCCAGTAGTATAACCCACCCGGGATACAATGAGCAGTTCTTC. It yields the protein CASSITHPGYNEQFF.